This TCR beta chain came from a study of lymphopenia after photon versus proton radiotherapy (dated by TCRdb to about 2019). Looking at the study overall: Photon and proton radiation therapy were compared by the study for their immunological effects in patients with gastrointestinal tumors who developed high-grade lymphopenia. The cohort comprised some 20 patients with gastrointestinal tumors who received either photon or proton therapy and then developed lymphopenia. The goal of the study was to characterize the differences between the two radiation modalities in how they affect the immune system. Overall study results and their limits: Once the lymphocyte count had reached its nadir, the repertoires of photon-treated patients showed oligoclonal expansion, particularly of CD8+ Temra cells, and this expansion drove the decline in diversity. Relative stability during treatment was observed in proton-treated patients, whereas loss of naive T cells and TCR diversity and gain of effector/memory populations were observed in photon-treated patients. Among patients across the cohort who died, overall survival time showed an inverse correlation with a larger post-nadir drop in TCR diversity. The survival association was assessed only in patients who died, and better survival with proton therapy was presented by the authors as a possibility rather than a demonstrated result.

The V and J ends are trimmed by 6 bases and 0 bases, leaving 13 bases between them. There are 15 amino acids in the CDR3, from cysteine to phenylalanine inclusive. Left in the record is the CDR3 DNA by itself, 45 bases read in frame from the first base. CDR1 KGHSH and CDR2 LQKENI are derived from the germline V gene. Library preparation employed the immunoSEQ multiplex PCR assay. T cell repertoires were profiled with deep sequencing of rearranged TCR beta loci together with multiparametric flow cytometry. TCRdb stores this immuneACCESS table with in-frame sequences only. Part of the clones is absent; in the studies checked, under half of the shortfall reflects unresolved V genes, and no reason is known for the rest. The sample has around 26,000 clones on record, 90% of them singletons. 0.65% to 0.9% of the sample belongs to the ten largest clones. A note on this clone: Its antigen has not been determined. It has no much larger one-base neighbor in the sample; base qualities were not kept.

The receptor chain draws on TRBV18 and TRBJ2-3; the D gene cannot be named for sure. The receptor's source is a woman in her fifties or sixties with cholangiocarcinoma. The sample was peripheral blood, taken from a patient treated with photon-based radiotherapy. For the CDR3, the sequence is CASSPDAASTDTQYF. The sequenced DNA: TGTGCCAGCTCCCCGGACGCCGCTAGCACAGATACGCAGTATTTT.